Below are 30 T cell receptor beta chains sequenced from a single sample in a study of shared clonotypes between healthy human individuals. CD45RO-negative, CCR7-selected cells formed the naive CD8 fraction, which excluded terminally differentiated effector memory CD45RA+ cells. TCRdb's copy holds only in-frame clones and misses some; the assay was immunoSEQ multiplex PCR. Of about 2.2 million clones listed, 80% to 95% are singletons. Sequencing input: naive CD8+ T cells from PBMCs. These receptors were collected from a man in his late teens or twenties in good health. Some clones in this sample may be carry-over from other donors' samples.

The CDR3 region has the DNA TGTGCCAGCAGCTCAACTCCAAGAGGACTAGCGGGAGAGGGGCAGTTCTTC. Encoded protein: CASSSTPRGLAGEGQFF. This chain connects TRBV7-2 to TRBJ2-1; 13 positions agree with TRBD2. The J segment lost 12 bases and the V segment lost 4 bases, leaving 15 bases of the junction unmatched. CDR3 length: 17 residues. Germline V CDR1 and CDR2: SGHTA, FQGNSA.

The gene calls are TRBV13 and TRBJ2-2; TRBD1 or TRBD2 may be the D gene (5 bases each). The V and J ends lost 5 bases and 7 bases respectively, with 17 bases between them. CDR3 size: 15 residues. CDR1 is PRHDT and CDR2 is FYEKMQ in the germline V gene (reference sequence). This CDR3 is CASSNRDGRNGELFF. The CDR3 coding sequence is TGTGCCAGCAGCAACCGGGACGGCAGAAACGGGGAGCTGTTTTTT.

The chain links TRBV5-4 to TRBJ2-7; either TRBD1 or TRBD2 may fit D (7 bases each). V gave up 4 bases and J gave up 4 bases, with 18 bases separating them. This CDR3 spans 15 amino acids. Germline V CDR1 and CDR2: SGHNT, YYREEE (reference sequence). CDR3 nucleotides: TGTGCCAGCAGCCCGGGGGAGGGGGCGCGGTACGAGCAGTACTTC. Amino acids: CASSPGEGARYEQYF. The whole variable domain, filled in from reference TRBV5-4 and TRBJ2-7, reads ETGVTQSPTHLIKTRGQQVTLRCSSQSGHNTVSWYQQALGQGPQFIFQYYREEENGRGNFPPRFSGLQFPNYSSELNVNALELDDSALYLCASSPGEGARYEQYFGPGTRLTVT.

The gene calls are TRBV5-4 and TRBJ2-1, with D possibly TRBD1 on 6 matching bases. Trimming cost V 4 bases and J 2 bases, with 13 bases left between them. Germline V gives CDR1 SGHNT, CDR2 YYREEE (reference sequence). The CDR3 loop spans 15 amino acids. CDR3 nucleotides: TGTGCCAGCAGCCCCGGGACATCCACCTACAATGAGCAGTTCTTC. Its translation: CASSPGTSTYNEQFF.

For this clone: Other DNA sequences in this sample translate to the same CDR3. The rearrangement joins TRBV28 to TRBJ1-5; 8 nucleotides match TRBD1. Germline CDR1 and CDR2: MDHEN and SYDVKM. V dropped 4 bases and J dropped 3; count of bases not matched to a gene: 2. This CDR3 is 14 amino acids long. This CDR3 is CASSWTGPNQPQHF. CDR3 in DNA: TGTGCCAGCAGTTGGACAGGGCCCAATCAGCCCCAGCATTTT.

V gene TRBV13 combines with J gene TRBJ2-3, with D maybe TRBD1 (6 bases). Germline CDR1 reads PRHDT; CDR2 reads FYEKMQ (reference sequence). V was pared by 5 bases and J by 1 base, with 16 bases between. This CDR3 is built from 16 residues. CDR3 protein: CASSLGGNRGTDTQYF. As DNA, the CDR3 is TGTGCCAGCAGCCTTGGTGGCAACAGGGGCACAGATACGCAGTATTTT.

J is TRBJ1-2 and V is TRBV9, with 9 bases lining up with TRBD1. Germline-derived CDR1 and CDR2 are SGDLS and YYNGEE. This CDR3 spans 14 amino acids. J was trimmed by 8 bases and V by 3 bases; bases with no gene match: 8. The CDR3 DNA follows: TGTGCCAGCAGCGCAACCGGGACAGGGAGGGGCTACACCTTC. This gives the protein CASSATGTGRGYTF.

The count of this clone is one. The chain carries TRBV27 and TRBJ2-2, with 10 nucleotides matching TRBD1. The length of the CDR3 is 18 residues. The germline CDR1 and CDR2 sequences are MNHEY and SMNVEV (reference sequence). The ends lost 7 bases at V and 4 bases at J; junction bases unmatched: 15. The CDR3 here is CASMLGTGAVWGTGELFF. DNA for the CDR3: TGTGCCAGCATGTTAGGGACAGGGGCTGTGTGGGGCACCGGGGAGCTGTTTTTT.

As for this clone: The identical CDR3 is also encoded by other nucleotide sequences in the sample. The chain links TRBV5-6 to TRBJ2-2, with 11 positions matching TRBD2. CDR3 size: 16 residues. Germline loops: CDR1 SGHDT, CDR2 YYEEEE. The J segment lost 4 bases and the V segment lost 2 bases, leaving 4 bases of the junction unmatched. The CDR3: CASSLGLAGGTGELFF. In nucleotides, the CDR3 is TGTGCCAGCAGCTTAGGCCTAGCGGGAGGCACCGGGGAGCTGTTTTTT.

V is TRBV7-4 and J is TRBJ2-7; D call uncertain. The ends were cut back, 4 bases at V and 2 bases at J, with 9 bases in the middle. Germline lookup yields CDR1 SGHVT and CDR2 SQSDAQ. This CDR3 region has 13 residues. Here the CDR3 DNA reads TGTGCCAGCAGCTACGATAGGGCCTACGAGCAGTACTTC. It is translated as CASSYDRAYEQYF.

Turning to this clone: The same CDR3 is also encoded by other DNA sequences in this sample. The J gene is TRBJ2-7, the V gene TRBV9; TRBD2 might be the D (5 bases). Germline V lookup: CDR1 SGDLS, CDR2 YYNGEE. Trimming pared 0 bases from V and 2 bases from J, leaving 12 bases between. The CDR3 totals 15 residues. CDR3 in amino acids: CASSVGGGTAYEQYF. CDR3 nucleotides: TGTGCCAGCAGCGTAGGTGGAGGAACCGCCTACGAGCAGTACTTC. Together with reference TRBV9 and TRBJ2-7, the CDR3 gives the full variable domain: DSGVTQTPKHLITATGQRVTLRCSPRSGDLSVYWYQQSLDQGLQFLIQYYNGEERAKGNILERFSAQQFPDLHSELNLSSLELGDSALYFCASSVGGGTAYEQYFGPGTRLTVT.

The chain recombines TRBV29-1 with TRBJ2-2; either TRBD1 or TRBD2 may supply D (5 bases each). The germline V gene encodes CDR1 SQVTM and CDR2 ANQGSEA. This CDR3 region has 12 residues. The V end lost 6 bases, the J end lost 8 bases, and 13 bases lay between the germline ends. For the CDR3, the DNA is TGCAGCGTCTCGGGACCCTCGGGGGAGCTGTTTTTT. Residues: CSVSGPSGELFF.

This sequence joins TRBV13 and TRBJ2-1, with 13 bases that match TRBD2. The CDR3 sequence is 20 residues long. J lost 5 bases, V lost 0 bases, and 13 bases had no gene match. Germline lookup yields CDR1 PRHDT and CDR2 FYEKMQ (reference sequence). CDR3 in DNA: TGTGCCAGCAGCTTAGGGTCGGCGTACCCGGGACTAGCGGGGAACAATGAGCAGTTCTTC. This sequence encodes CASSLGSAYPGLAGNNEQFF. Supplemented by reference TRBV13 and TRBJ2-1, the full variable domain reads AAGVIQSPRHLIKEKRETATLKCYPIPRHDTVYWYQQGPGQDPQFLISFYEKMQSDKGSIPDRFSAQQFSDYHSELNMSSLELGDSALYFCASSLGSAYPGLAGNNEQFFGPGTRLTVL.

The sample holds one count of this clone. This CDR3 is also generated by other DNA sequences in the sample. The rearrangement joins TRBV9 to TRBJ2-2; D perhaps matches TRBD1 (5 bases). Per the germline V gene, CDR1 is SGDLS and CDR2 is YYNGEE. Trimming pared 2 bases from V and 1 base from J, leaving 6 bases between. CDR3 size: 14 residues. The CDR3 nucleotides read TGTGCCAGCAGCGTTGACAGGAACACCGGGGAGCTGTTTTTT. Its translation is CASSVDRNTGELFF.

Remarks on this clone: Other DNA sequences within the sample encode an identical CDR3. V usage is TRBV29-1 and J usage is TRBJ2-1; D might be TRBD1 or TRBD2, each matching 5 bases. Germline CDR1 and CDR2: SQVTM and ANQGSEA. V dropped 3 bases and J dropped 4 bases, with 7 bases sitting between them. CDR3 size: 12 residues. CDR3 sequence: CSVEWGYNEQFF. In DNA, the CDR3 is TGCAGCGTTGAGTGGGGGTACAATGAGCAGTTCTTC.

In its sample, this clone was seen once. The V and J genes are TRBV28 and TRBJ1-2, with D uncertain. Trimming took off 6 bases at V and 2 bases at J, with 13 bases between the two ends. The CDR3 sequence is 14 residues long. CDR1 MDHEN and CDR2 SYDVKM come from the germline V gene. CDR3 nucleotide sequence: TGTGCCAGCAGGGGATTGGGATCGAACTATGGCTACACCTTC. Translating gives CASRGLGSNYGYTF.

In this sample, this clone turned up once. The rearrangement uses TRBV5-1 and TRBJ2-1; a weak D match, TRBD2 (5 bases). Germline CDR1 reads SGHRS; CDR2 reads YFSETQ. CDR3 size: 18 residues. The V and J ends lost 0 bases and 1 base respectively, with 17 bases between them. Here the CDR3 DNA reads TGCGCCAGCAGCTTGGCCCTAAGTGGGAGTGGGTCCTACAATGAGCAGTTCTTC. It yields the protein CASSLALSGSGSYNEQFF.

The rearrangement uses TRBV5-1 and TRBJ1-1, with unresolved D. Between the trimmed V and J ends, which lost 0 bases and 2 bases, there was a span of 8 bases. The V gene's germline CDR1 is SGHRS and CDR2 YFSETQ. This CDR3 has 14 amino acids. The CDR3 spells CASSLGEGNTEAFF. CDR3 sequence (DNA): TGCGCCAGCAGCTTGGGTGAAGGTAACACTGAAGCTTTCTTT.

This sequence joins TRBV27 and TRBJ1-5, with 8 nucleotides matching TRBD1. The CDR3 spans 15 residues. CDR1 is MNHEY, CDR2 SMNVEV, per germline (reference sequence). Germline trimming cut 1 base from V and 4 bases from J; bases unmatched to any gene: 3. The CDR3 coding sequence is TGTGCCAGCAGTTTATTGCGGGACAGGAATCAGCCCCAGCATTTT. Translated: CASSLLRDRNQPQHF.

Concerning this clone itself: Distinct nucleotide sequences in the sample also encode this CDR3. V and J are TRBV4-1 and TRBJ1-5; 7 bases agree with TRBD1. This CDR3 is built from 15 residues. The V gene's germline CDR1 is MGHRA and CDR2 YSYEKL. Unmatched junction bases numbered 4, after V lost 1 base and J lost 4 bases. The CDR3 bases are TGCGCCAGCAGCCAAGTGCAGGGGGGAAATCAGCCCCAGCATTTT. This encodes CASSQVQGGNQPQHF.

This clone has only one observation. The chain recombines TRBV28 with TRBJ2-3; 10 bases are a match to TRBD2. J gave up 6 bases and V 5 bases, and 11 bases lay outside the gene matches. Germline lookup yields CDR1 MDHEN and CDR2 SYDVKM. The CDR3 length is 16 residues. CDR3 DNA: TGTGCCAGCAGTCCAATTAGCGGGAGGCCCGGGGATACGCAGTATTTT. It codes for CASSPISGRPGDTQYF.

This chain uses TRBV9 with TRBJ1-4; 9 nucleotides match TRBD1. This CDR3 contains 16 residues. CDR1 and CDR2 from the germline V gene are SGDLS and YYNGEE. V lost 0 bases, J lost 8 bases, and 8 bases stayed unmatched. The CDR3 sequence: CASSVAAGQGLEKLFF. In DNA form, the CDR3 reads TGTGCCAGCAGCGTAGCAGCGGGACAGGGATTGGAAAAACTGTTTTTT.

The chain combines TRBV4-2 with TRBJ1-6, with D perhaps matching TRBD1 (5 bases). Deletions cut 0 bases from V and 8 bases from J, with 17 bases between. This CDR3 region has 17 residues. Germline V gene sequence: CDR1 LGHNA, CDR2 YNFKEQ. Here the CDR3 DNA reads TGTGCCAGCAGCCAAGATCCTCGACGGCGGGGCGATTCACCCCTCCACTTT. This codes for CASSQDPRRRGDSPLHF.

This clone was found once. V gene TRBV27 combines with J gene TRBJ2-1, with 7 positions matching TRBD2. V lost 7 bases to trimming and J lost 7 bases; unmatched junction nucleotides: 7. The CDR3 is 13 amino acids. Germline lookup yields CDR1 MNHEY and CDR2 SMNVEV (reference sequence). The CDR3 loop reads CASIKPSGNEQFF. In nucleotides, the CDR3 is TGTGCCAGCATAAAACCTAGCGGAAATGAGCAGTTCTTC.

The V call is TRBV14, the J call TRBJ2-3; 11 nucleotides match TRBD1. The trim removed 3 bases at V and 1 base at J, leaving 9 bases unmatched. The CDR3 extends over 18 amino acids. Germline V gene sequence: CDR1 SGHDN, CDR2 FVKESK. CDR3 loop: CASSQNGTGGRCTDTQYF. CDR3 in DNA: TGTGCCAGCAGCCAGAATGGGACAGGGGGACGGTGCACAGATACGCAGTATTTT.

The J gene is TRBJ2-1, the V gene TRBV5-6; D is possibly TRBD1 or TRBD2 (5 bases each). Trimming shortened V by 1 base and J by 0 bases, and 14 bases separated the two germline ends. The CDR3 has 17 residues. The germline gives CDR1 SGHDT, CDR2 YYEEEE. The CDR3 region is CASSLWFAGSSYNEQFF. CDR3 nucleotide sequence: TGTGCCAGCAGCTTGTGGTTTGCAGGGAGCTCCTACAATGAGCAGTTCTTC.

The chain uses TRBV11-3 and TRBJ2-1; TRBD2 matches 10 bases. V was clipped by 0 bases and J by 10 bases; unmatched bases: 6. The CDR3 has 15 amino acids. In germline, CDR1 is SGHNT, CDR2 YENEEA. CDR3 in DNA: TGTGCCAGCAGCTTAGATGGTCTAGCGGGAGACGAGCAGTTCTTC. Translated, it gives CASSLDGLAGDEQFF.

This chain uses TRBV19 with TRBJ2-2; 10 bases fit TRBD2. The CDR3 runs to 14 residues. CDR1 is LNHDA and CDR2 is SQIVND in the germline V gene (reference sequence). The J segment lost 5 bases and the V segment lost 10 bases, leaving 7 bases of the junction unmatched. The CDR3 sequence is CAILAGVRTGELFF. The CDR3 nucleotides read TGTGCCATTCTAGCGGGAGTTCGGACCGGGGAGCTGTTTTTT.

This chain uses TRBV4-1 with TRBJ2-7, with 8 positions matching TRBD2. Per germline, CDR1 MGHRA and CDR2 YSYEKL. V gave up 4 bases and J gave up 0 bases; unmatched junction bases: 14. This CDR3 spans 18 amino acids. DNA of the CDR3: TGCGCCAGCAGCCCCCGGGGGGGAAGCGGGTGGGCCTCCTACGAGCAGTACTTC. The encoded protein is CASSPRGGSGWASYEQYF.

The V gene is TRBV27, the J gene TRBJ2-7; the match to TRBD2 covers 7 bases. Germline V gene data show CDR1 as MNHEY and CDR2 as SMNVEV (reference sequence). The CDR3 has 15 residues. Trimming cost V 5 bases and J 0 bases; bases outside gene matches: 7. The CDR3 DNA reads as TGTGCCAGCAGTCTTTCTAGCGGACCCTCCTACGAGCAGTACTTC. Amino acids: CASSLSSGPSYEQYF.